Below are 30 T cell receptor beta chains sequenced from a single sample in a study of blood T cell repertoires in COVID-19. Assay used: immunoSEQ multiplex PCR; TCRdb lists only in-frame clones, some missing. The repertoire includes about 260,000 clones, over 75% of them detected once, and about 0.7% sits in the top ten. Sequencing input: peripheral blood. The receptor source for this set is a human donor in a cohort sampled during active COVID-19.

The chain combines TRBV7-9 with TRBJ1-1; maybe TRBD1 (5 bases). Germline-derived CDR1 and CDR2 are SEHNR and FQNEAQ (reference sequence). V was cut by 3 bases and J by 1 base, with 15 bases left in between. The CDR3 length is 16 residues. DNA of the CDR3: TGTGCCAGCAGCTTTGTACCGGGGGTCGGGAACACTGAAGCTTTCTTT. This sequence encodes CASSFVPGVGNTEAFF.

The V gene is TRBV4-3, the J gene TRBJ2-1; TRBD2 matches at 7 bases. V dropped 0 bases and J dropped 4; count of bases not matched to a gene: 3. Germline V CDR1 and CDR2: LGHNA, YSLEER. The CDR3 is 15 residues long. CDR3 nucleotide sequence: TGCGCCAGCAGCCAAGATGGCGGGAGATACAATGAGCAGTTCTTC. Protein sequence: CASSQDGGRYNEQFF.

The gene calls are TRBV29-1 and TRBJ1-6; possibly TRBD1 for D (5 bases). CDR3 length: 13 amino acids. Germline-derived CDR1 and CDR2 are SQVTM and ANQGSEA. Between the trimmed V and J ends, which lost 4 bases and 5 bases, there was a span of 9 bases. CDR3 loop: CSVVDTNNSPLHF. The CDR3 DNA follows: TGCAGCGTTGTGGACACCAATAATTCACCCCTCCACTTT.

This chain connects TRBV6-6 to TRBJ1-5, with D tentatively TRBD1 (6 bases). The V gene's germline CDR1 is MNHNY and CDR2 SVGAGI (reference sequence). The V end was cut by 4 bases, the J end by 1 base, with 8 bases between. The CDR3 spans 14 residues. Here the CDR3 DNA reads TGTGCCAGCAGTTCAGGGGCGAGCAATCAGCCCCAGCATTTT. Translating gives CASSSGASNQPQHF.

This chain joins TRBV5-1 and TRBJ1-2, with 11 positions matching TRBD1. Germline V gene data show CDR1 as SGHRS and CDR2 as YFSETQ. The V gene end was trimmed by 3 bases and the J gene end by 6 bases; junction bases not matched to a gene: 4. The CDR3 totals 14 residues. The CDR3 coding sequence is TGCGCCAGCAGCTACCTGGGACAGGGGGATGGCTACACCTTC. Its translation is CASSYLGQGDGYTF.

The chain is built from TRBV11-2 and TRBJ1-1, with D uncertain. This CDR3 has 14 residues. Germline lookup yields CDR1 SGHAT and CDR2 FQNNGV. Trimming took 1 base from V and 4 from J, leaving 10 bases between them. CDR3 sequence (DNA): TGTGCCAGCAGCTTAGGCCCTGAGCGCACTGAAGCTTTCTTT. Translated: CASSLGPERTEAFF.

The CDR3 loop is CASSRIGSGGNYEQYF. The CDR3 coding sequence is TGTGCCAGCTCACGGATAGGTAGCGGGGGCAACTACGAGCAGTACTTC. V and J are TRBV18 and TRBJ2-7; TRBD2 matches 9 bases. The V gene's germline CDR1 is KGHSH and CDR2 LQKENI. The V segment lost 4 bases and the J segment 3 bases; nucleotides outside the gene matches: 10. This CDR3 contains 16 residues.

The chain links TRBV7-2 to TRBJ2-2, with 12 positions matching TRBD2. In germline, CDR1 is SGHTA, CDR2 FQGNSA. V was clipped by 5 bases and J by 7 bases; unmatched bases: 14. CDR3 size: 18 residues. CDR3 protein: CASSRQPSGGAHIGELFF. The CDR3 DNA sequence: TGTGCCAGCAGCCGTCAGCCTAGCGGGGGGGCCCACATCGGGGAGCTGTTTTTT.

V and J are TRBV15 and TRBJ2-7, with 7 bases identical to TRBD1. Trimming cost V 8 bases and J 1 base; bases outside gene matches: 5. Germline V gene data show CDR1 as LNHNV and CDR2 as YYDKDF (reference sequence). This CDR3 spans 13 amino acids. The CDR3 reads CATGTGESYEQYF. The CDR3 bases are TGTGCCACCGGTACAGGGGAGTCCTACGAGCAGTACTTC.

This sequence joins TRBV28 and TRBJ1-5, with 7 bases identical to TRBD1. The CDR3 sequence is 16 residues long. Germline V gene sequence: CDR1 MDHEN, CDR2 SYDVKM. J lost 0 bases, V lost 5 bases, and 7 bases had no gene match. The CDR3 DNA sequence: TGTGCCAGCAGTCGAGCCGGGACAGATAGCAATCAGCCCCAGCATTTT. Translating gives CASSRAGTDSNQPQHF.

The V and J genes are TRBV11-2 and TRBJ1-1; TRBD1 matches 8 bases. The CDR3 totals 12 residues. With 5 bases clipped from V and 6 bases from J, the junction kept 2 bases outside the gene matches. Germline V lookup: CDR1 SGHAT, CDR2 FQNNGV. DNA of the CDR3: TGTGCCAGCAGCCGACAGGGGCCTGAAGCTTTCTTT. Amino acid sequence: CASSRQGPEAFF.

This clone has only one observation. The chain links TRBV5-1 to TRBJ2-2; unclear D gene. V gave up 4 bases and J gave up 8 bases, with 6 bases separating them. Looked up from germline, CDR1 is SGHRS and CDR2 is YFSETQ. CDR3 length equals 11 residues. The CDR3 DNA reads TGCGCCAGCAGCGCCACAGGGGAGCTGTTTTTT. It yields the protein CASSATGELFF.

As regards this clone: At one of its ends the junction is not consistent with the germline gene, which may arise from a read error. The chain carries TRBV14 and TRBJ2-4; D possibly corresponds to TRBD1 (7 bases). Germline V CDR1 and CDR2: SGHDN, FVKESK. The CDR3 sequence is 14 residues long. CDR3: CASSEDREANIQYF. In DNA form, the CDR3 reads TGTGCCAGCAGCGAAGACAGGGAGGCAAACATTCAGTACTTC.

The chain employs TRBV6-1 and TRBJ1-2, with D unresolved. The germline V gene has CDR1 MNHNS and CDR2 SASEGT. This CDR3 comprises 11 residues. V lost 1 base and J 14 bases, leaving 11 bases between the germline ends. CDR3 sequence (DNA): TGTGCCAGCAGTGAAGACGGGGTCGCGACCTTC. Encoded protein: CASSEDGVATF.

V usage is TRBV15 and J usage is TRBJ1-2; a weak D match, TRBD1 (6 bases). The CDR3 is 14 amino acids. Trimming took off 4 bases at V and 3 bases at J, with 12 bases between the two ends. Per germline, CDR1 LNHNV and CDR2 YYDKDF (reference sequence). Here the CDR3 reads CATSKGQGDYGYTF. In DNA form, the CDR3 reads TGTGCCACCAGCAAGGGACAAGGGGACTATGGCTACACCTTC. Full variable domain (remainder filled in from reference TRBV15 and TRBJ1-2): DAMVIQNPRYQVTQFGKPVTLSCSQTLNHNVMYWYQQKSSQAPKLLFHYYDKDFNNEADTPDNFQSRRPNTSFCFLDIRSPGLGDTAMYLCATSKGQGDYGYTFGSGTRLTVV.

The genes are TRBV12-3 or TRBV12-4 and TRBJ1-1, with D uncertain. Trimming took off 6 bases at V and 3 bases at J, with 11 bases between the two ends. The CDR3 loop spans 13 amino acids. As DNA, the CDR3 is TGTGCCAGCAGGAGGGCTGGAGACACTGAAGCTTTCTTT. The encoded protein is CASRRAGDTEAFF.

V and J are TRBV7-8 and TRBJ1-1; no reliable D call. This CDR3 is 14 amino acids long. Germline V gene sequence: CDR1 SGHVS, CDR2 FQNEAQ. V was trimmed by 1 base and J by 1 base, leaving 7 bases between them. CDR3 nucleotides: TGTGCCAGCAGCTTAGTTGAGGGGAACACTGAAGCTTTCTTT. Translating gives CASSLVEGNTEAFF.

This chain joins TRBV6-2 or TRBV6-3 and TRBJ2-7; 8 bases align to TRBD1. Trimming removed 2 bases from V and 3 bases from J; junction bases left unmatched: 6. Germline-derived CDR1 and CDR2 are MNHEY and SVGEGT. The CDR3 contains 15 residues. In DNA, the CDR3 is TGTGCCAGCAGTTACGCCCGGGACAGGCACTACGAGCAGTACTTC. Translated: CASSYARDRHYEQYF.

This clone was picked up one time. CDR3 nucleotide sequence: TGTGCCAGCAGCGTCGGGACTGGAAATTTCGAGCAGTACTTC. Translating gives CASSVGTGNFEQYF. This rearrangement joins TRBV9 to TRBJ2-7; a possible D gene is TRBD2 (6 bases). The germline CDR1 and CDR2 sequences are SGDLS and YYNGEE. With 2 bases removed from V and 6 bases from J, the gap between germline ends came to 15 bases. The CDR3 is made up of 14 amino acids.

The V and J genes are TRBV7-7 and TRBJ2-1; TRBD2 agrees at 11 bases. This CDR3 has 15 amino acids. CDR1 and CDR2 (germline): SSHAT, FNYEAQ (reference sequence). V lost 1 base, J lost 7 bases, and 3 bases stayed unmatched. The CDR3 is CASSLDSGGDNEQFF. CDR3 sequence (DNA): TGTGCCAGCAGCTTAGATAGCGGGGGGGATAATGAGCAGTTCTTC.

The chain carries TRBV20-1 and TRBJ2-7; the match to TRBD1 covers 9 bases. Germline V gene sequence: CDR1 DFQATT, CDR2 SNEGSKA (reference sequence). V lost 3 bases to trimming and J lost 3 bases; unmatched junction nucleotides: 9. This CDR3 region has 15 residues. The chain's CDR3 is CSASDTGQGLYEQYF. The CDR3 region has the DNA TGCAGTGCTAGTGATACCGGACAGGGGCTCTACGAGCAGTACTTC.

The chain recombines TRBV3-1 (or the pseudogene TRBV3-2) with TRBJ1-1; possible D gene TRBD1, 6 bases. CDR3 length equals 14 residues. Germline values: CDR1 LGHDT, CDR2 YNNKEL (reference sequence). V dropped 3 bases and J dropped 11 bases, with 19 bases sitting between them. Written as DNA, the CDR3 is TGTGCCAGCAGCCAGGCTGGTCGGGGGGGGGCCGCTTTCTTT. Translated: CASSQAGRGGAAFF.

This chain uses TRBV7-2 with TRBJ1-1; 7 nucleotides line up with TRBD1. CDR3 length: 14 residues. J lost 3 bases, V lost 5 bases, and 6 bases had no gene match. Germline V gene data show CDR1 as SGHTA and CDR2 as FQGNSA. This CDR3 reads CASSPTGEYTEAFF. The CDR3 nucleotides read TGTGCCAGCAGCCCCACAGGGGAATACACTGAAGCTTTCTTT.

V is TRBV7-9 and J is TRBJ2-5; tentative D call: TRBD1 (5 bases). Trimming cost V 5 bases and J 5 bases, with 15 bases left between them. Germline V CDR1 and CDR2: SEHNR, FQNEAQ (reference sequence). CDR3 length: 14 residues. Here the CDR3 DNA reads TGTGCCAGCAGCCCACACGACAGACGGGAGACCCAGTACTTC. Translated, it gives CASSPHDRRETQYF.

The chain carries TRBV4-3 and TRBJ2-1; the match to TRBD2 covers 10 bases. Germline loops: CDR1 LGHNA, CDR2 YSLEER. The V segment lost 5 bases and the J segment 3 bases; nucleotides outside the gene matches: 4. CDR3 length equals 15 residues. CDR3 coding DNA: TGCGCCAGCAGCGTAGCGGGGGGTGTCTACAATGAGCAGTTCTTC. It codes for CASSVAGGVYNEQFF.

CDR3 in amino acids: CASSRKSGFLEQYF. CDR3 sequence (DNA): TGTGCCAGCAGTAGGAAATCGGGGTTTCTTGAGCAGTACTTC. V and J are TRBV14 and TRBJ2-7; the D gene is possibly TRBD2 (5 bases). V was cut by 6 bases and J by 7 bases, with 19 bases left in between. CDR3 size: 14 residues. CDR1 is SGHDN, CDR2 FVKESK, per germline.

The V gene is TRBV24-1, the J gene TRBJ1-2, with TRBD1 as a possible D gene (5 bases). With 4 bases removed from V and 8 bases from J, the gap between germline ends came to 10 bases. CDR1 KGHDR and CDR2 SFDVKD come from the germline V gene. This CDR3 is built from 12 residues. CDR3 coding DNA: TGTGCCACCAGTGACAGGGTTGGAGGCTACACCTTC. Translation gives CATSDRVGGYTF.

The V call is TRBV4-3, the J call TRBJ1-1, with D unresolved. The V gene's germline CDR1 is LGHNA and CDR2 YSLEER. V gave up 0 bases and J gave up 6 bases, with 14 bases separating them. This CDR3 region has 15 residues. CDR3 loop: CASSQDLGGVAEAFF. Here the CDR3 DNA reads TGCGCCAGCAGCCAAGATTTAGGCGGTGTGGCTGAAGCTTTCTTT.

The V gene is TRBV25-1, the J gene TRBJ2-5, with D maybe TRBD2 (5 bases). Trimming took 3 bases from V and 0 from J, leaving 14 bases between them. The germline V gene encodes CDR1 MGHDK and CDR2 SYGVNS. There are 16 residues in the CDR3. The CDR3 nucleotides read TGTGCCAGCAGTGAGCCGCTCGCGGGTCACCAAGAGACCCAGTACTTC. As protein: CASSEPLAGHQETQYF. Full variable domain (remainder filled in from reference TRBV25-1 and TRBJ2-5): EADIYQTPRYLVIGTGKKITLECSQTMGHDKMYWYQQDPGMELHLIHYSYGVNSTEKGDLSSESTVSRIRTEHFPLTLESARPSHTSQYLCASSEPLAGHQETQYFGPGTRLLVL.

This clone has a handful of counts. This chain joins TRBV19 and TRBJ2-7, with D maybe TRBD1 (6 bases). V lost 5 bases and J 6 bases, leaving 11 bases between the germline ends. The V gene's germline CDR1 is LNHDA and CDR2 SQIVND (reference sequence). The length of the CDR3 is 12 residues. The CDR3 spells CASSVTGSEQYF. CDR3 DNA sequence: TGTGCCAGTAGTGTTACAGGGAGCGAGCAGTACTTC.